The 10 T cell receptor beta chains below all came from one sample that was sequenced in a study of blood T cell repertoires in COVID-19. Libraries were prepared by immunoSEQ multiplex PCR; TCRdb keeps only in-frame clonotypes and omits some of them. The sample contains 170,000 or so clones, around 90% of which appear only once. Sequencing was carried out using peripheral blood. The receptors shown here come from a man aged 35 to 55 with active or convalescent COVID-19.

This clone appeared a single time. The J gene is TRBJ2-1, the V gene TRBV6-5; 9 bases are shared with TRBD1. The V gene's germline CDR1 is MNHEY and CDR2 SVGAGI. V lost 6 bases, J lost 7 bases, and 10 bases stayed unmatched. This CDR3 is 15 amino acids long. The CDR3 DNA reads as TGTGCCAGCAGGGGGCCGGGGACAGGGCAGAATGAGCAGTTCTTC. Translating it yields CASRGPGTGQNEQFF.

The chain links TRBV24-1 to TRBJ2-1; TRBD2 matches at 16 bases. Trimming took 2 bases from V and 9 from J; bases not matched to a gene: 12. Per the germline V gene, CDR1 is KGHDR and CDR2 is SFDVKD. The CDR3 length is 19 residues. The CDR3 coding sequence is TGTGCCACCAGTGATTCCCCGGGACTAGCGGGGGGGCAAGGTGTTGAGCAGTTCTTC. Amino acid sequence: CATSDSPGLAGGQGVEQFF.

This rearrangement joins TRBV18 to TRBJ1-3, with D uncertain. Trimming took off 1 base at V and 0 bases at J, with 10 bases between the two ends. The CDR3 contains 16 residues. The germline V gene has CDR1 KGHSH and CDR2 LQKENI. The CDR3 loop is CASSPRPRGSGNTIYF. CDR3 sequence (DNA): TGTGCCAGCTCACCACGGCCTCGGGGCTCTGGAAACACCATATATTTT.

This clone has just a few counts. The chain has TRBV27 and TRBJ1-5, with 8 bases matching TRBD1. V lost 5 bases, J lost 7 bases, and 7 bases stayed unmatched. Looked up from germline, CDR1 is MNHEY and CDR2 is SMNVEV (reference sequence). This CDR3 spans 14 amino acids. CDR3 residues: CASSPGTGRQPQHF. The CDR3 coding sequence is TGTGCCAGCAGTCCTGGGACAGGAAGGCAGCCCCAGCATTTT.

This clone has just one count. This rearrangement joins TRBV30 to TRBJ1-1; a weak D match, TRBD1 (6 bases). The germline V and J ends were trimmed by 3 bases and 0 bases, with 8 bases remaining between them. The CDR3 loop spans 13 amino acids. Germline V gene sequence: CDR1 GTSNPN, CDR2 SVGIG (reference sequence). CDR3 nucleotides: TGTGCCTGGAGCAGGGGTCTGAACACTGAAGCTTTCTTT. It codes for CAWSRGLNTEAFF.

The gene calls are TRBV30 and TRBJ1-4; possible D gene TRBD1, 6 bases. This CDR3 region has 15 residues. In germline, CDR1 is GTSNPN, CDR2 SVGIG (reference sequence). V was shortened by 5 bases and J by 8 bases, with 21 bases between the two germline ends. CDR3 coding DNA: TGTGCCTGGGGAATCACGGGGGGGCCGAGGGAAAAACTGTTTTTT. It yields the protein CAWGITGGPREKLFF.

J is TRBJ1-1 and V is TRBV30, with unresolved D. This CDR3 comprises 13 residues. The germline V and J ends were trimmed by 4 bases and 2 bases, with 11 bases remaining between them. Germline loops: CDR1 GTSNPN, CDR2 SVGIG (reference sequence). This CDR3 reads CAWIFRQNTEAFF. DNA of the CDR3: TGTGCCTGGATTTTTAGACAAAACACTGAAGCTTTCTTT.

The chain is built from TRBV7-2 and TRBJ1-3; tentatively, D is TRBD1 (5 bases). CDR3 size: 16 residues. Germline V CDR1 and CDR2: SGHTA, FQGNSA. Trimming pared 3 bases from V and 2 bases from J, leaving 14 bases between. The DNA of the CDR3 is TGTGCCAGCAGCTTTCAGGGTTCCCAAACTGGAAACACCATATATTTT. Protein: CASSFQGSQTGNTIYF.

J is TRBJ2-3 and V is TRBV6-2 or TRBV6-3; TRBD1 might be the D (6 bases). The germline V gene has CDR1 MNHEY and CDR2 SVGEGT. The ends were cut back, 5 bases at V and 4 bases at J, with 13 bases in the middle. The CDR3 runs 14 residues. The CDR3 reads CASSDTGMADTQYF. DNA for the CDR3: TGTGCCAGCAGTGATACAGGGATGGCAGATACGCAGTATTTT.

The chain combines TRBV20-1 with TRBJ1-2, with D perhaps TRBD1 (6 bases). The V end lost 3 bases, the J end lost 8 bases, and 13 bases lay between the germline ends. Germline CDR1 is DFQATT and CDR2 is SNEGSKA (reference sequence). This CDR3 has 12 residues. The CDR3 spells CSASGRGSGYTF. The DNA for the CDR3 is TGCAGTGCTAGTGGCAGGGGATCCGGCTACACCTTC.